This passage covers 22 T cell receptor beta chains from one sample sequenced in a study of blood T cell repertoires in COVID-19 (dated by TCRdb to 2018 to 2020). The library relied on the immunoSEQ multiplex PCR assay. TCRdb's version of the immuneACCESS table is confined to in-frame rearrangements and falls short of the full clone set. An unresolved V gene accounts for under half of the shortfall where checked; the remainder is of unknown origin. The sample table records 100,000 to 150,000 clones; approximately 88% of these occur just once. The ten largest clones add up to 15% to 20% of the sample. Source material: peripheral blood. The receptors originated from a woman older than 75 with acute or convalescent COVID-19.

The genes are TRBV29-1 and TRBJ2-1; the match to TRBD2 covers 8 bases. Germline trimming cut 3 bases from V and 1 base from J; bases unmatched to any gene: 5. Germline CDR1 and CDR2: SQVTM and ANQGSEA. The CDR3 runs 15 residues. CDR3 in DNA: TGCAGCGTTGACGGGGCGGGAGGTTCCTACAATGAGCAGTTCTTC. It codes for CSVDGAGGSYNEQFF.

V gene TRBV19 combines with J gene TRBJ1-1; D possibly corresponds to TRBD1 (5 bases). Germline CDR1 reads LNHDA; CDR2 reads SQIVND (reference sequence). The germline V and J ends were trimmed by 3 bases and 4 bases, with 15 bases remaining between them. This CDR3 is built from 15 residues. The DNA of the CDR3 is TGTGCCAGTAGTATTCCCCGGCAGGGAGGCACTGAAGCTTTCTTT. This gives the protein CASSIPRQGGTEAFF.

The rearrangement uses TRBV18 and TRBJ1-2; D call uncertain. V shed 3 bases and J shed 3 bases, with 5 bases lying between them. CDR1 and CDR2 from the germline V gene are KGHSH and LQKENI. This CDR3 region has 12 residues. Here the CDR3 reads CASSPRDYGYTF. The CDR3 nucleotides are TGTGCCAGCTCACCTCGGGACTATGGCTACACCTTC.

The CDR3 region is CASSRGSGANVLTF. The CDR3 nucleotides read TGTGCCAGCTCACGAGGCTCTGGGGCCAACGTCCTGACTTTC. This chain connects TRBV18 to TRBJ2-6; D unclear. The germline V and J ends were trimmed by 4 bases and 0 bases, with 4 bases remaining between them. The CDR3 covers 14 residues. Germline lookup yields CDR1 KGHSH and CDR2 LQKENI.

This chain joins TRBV9 and TRBJ2-3; D call uncertain. Germline lookup yields CDR1 SGDLS and CDR2 YYNGEE. The length of the CDR3 is 14 residues. V lost 1 base and J lost 2, with 8 bases in between. CDR3 residues: CASSVNSNTDTQYF. CDR3 coding DNA: TGTGCCAGCAGCGTAAACAGTAACACAGATACGCAGTATTTT.

The chain joins TRBV3-1 (or the pseudogene TRBV3-2) to TRBJ1-6; possibly TRBD1 for D (6 bases). Trimming shortened V by 0 bases and J by 14 bases, and 17 bases separated the two germline ends. Germline V gene data show CDR1 as LGHDT and CDR2 as YNNKEL (reference sequence). The CDR3 has 15 amino acids. The CDR3 region has the DNA TGTGCCAGCAGCCAAGAATCCGGGTTCGAGGGGGCCCTCCACTTT. Translating gives CASSQESGFEGALHF.

J is TRBJ2-3 and V is TRBV6-5; tentatively, D is TRBD2 (5 bases). The CDR3 totals 15 residues. Germline V lookup: CDR1 MNHEY, CDR2 SVGAGI. V was trimmed by 2 bases and J by 2 bases, leaving 11 bases between them. CDR3: CASSYLGGATDTQYF. The DNA for the CDR3 is TGTGCCAGCAGTTACCTAGGAGGAGCCACAGATACGCAGTATTTT.

J is TRBJ1-2 and V is TRBV30, with D unclear. The ends were cut back, 0 bases at V and 6 bases at J, with 17 bases in the middle. Per germline, CDR1 GTSNPN and CDR2 SVGIG (reference sequence). The CDR3 is 15 amino acids. Here the CDR3 DNA reads TGTGCCTGGAGTGTAATTGGCACCCCGGGAGATGGCTACACCTTC. It encodes CAWSVIGTPGDGYTF.

The chain carries TRBV7-2 and TRBJ2-4; no reliable D call. Germline V gives CDR1 SGHTA, CDR2 FQGNSA. This CDR3 comprises 14 residues. Trimming left V 1 base short and J 5 bases short, with 9 bases between. The CDR3 sequence is CASSLGSSENIQYF. The CDR3 DNA reads TGTGCCAGCAGCTTAGGGTCATCGGAAAACATTCAGTACTTC.

The sample holds a few counts of this clone. V usage is TRBV5-4 and J usage is TRBJ2-7; 7 positions agree with TRBD2. Germline V gene sequence: CDR1 SGHNT, CDR2 YYREEE (reference sequence). V shed 4 bases and J 7 bases; nucleotides not matched to a gene: 8. This CDR3 has 13 residues. CDR3 DNA sequence: TGTGCCAGCAGCCCCGGTTGGGGGGGGGAGCAGTACTTC. This translates into CASSPGWGGEQYF.

The chain has TRBV7-8 and TRBJ1-2; D is perhaps TRBD1 (5 bases). The CDR3 runs to 17 residues. V lost 0 bases and J 4 bases, leaving 18 bases between the germline ends. CDR1 is SGHVS and CDR2 is FQNEAQ in the germline V gene. CDR3 in amino acids: CASSLAAPRGAIYGYTF. The DNA for the CDR3 is TGTGCCAGCAGCTTAGCGGCGCCAAGGGGCGCGATCTATGGCTACACCTTC.

The chain uses TRBV6-1 and TRBJ1-4, with 8 positions matching TRBD1. The CDR3 is made up of 15 amino acids. V shed 3 bases and J 3 bases; nucleotides not matched to a gene: 3. Germline loops: CDR1 MNHNS, CDR2 SASEGT. The CDR3 DNA follows: TGTGCCAGCAGTGACCAGGGGGCAGCTAATGAAAAACTGTTTTTT. Its translation: CASSDQGAANEKLFF.

The chain recombines TRBV5-6 with TRBJ2-2; 12 nucleotides match TRBD1. The CDR3 runs to 18 residues. Germline V gene lookup returns CDR1 SGHDT and CDR2 YYEEEE. The junction had 9 bases not matched to a gene; V was cut back by 2 bases and J by 4 bases. CDR3 coding DNA: TGTGCCAGCAGCTTATTGGGACAGGGGGCGGTTGGCACCGGGGAGCTGTTTTTT. It encodes CASSLLGQGAVGTGELFF.

J is TRBJ1-1 and V is TRBV4-3; D is uncertain. The CDR3 is 14 amino acids. Trimming stripped 7 bases from V and 3 bases from J, with 15 bases between. CDR1 is LGHNA and CDR2 is YSLEER in the germline V gene. In DNA form, the CDR3 reads TGCGCCAGCACTGACCGGGGAAAACACACTGAAGCTTTCTTT. Translating it yields CASTDRGKHTEAFF.

CDR3 protein: CASSVPGQAYSNQPQHF. The CDR3 DNA reads as TGTGCCAGCAGCGTCCCGGGACAAGCTTATAGCAATCAGCCCCAGCATTTT. V is TRBV2 and J is TRBJ1-5, with D possibly being TRBD1 (6 bases). Germline V lookup: CDR1 SNHLY, CDR2 FYNNEI. Trimming stripped 6 bases from V and 0 bases from J, with 18 bases between. The CDR3 has 17 amino acids. Combining the CDR3 with reference TRBV2 and TRBJ1-5 gives the whole variable domain EPEVTQTPSHQVTQMGQEVILRCVPISNHLYFYWYRQILGQKVEFLVSFYNNEISEKSEIFDDQFSVERPDGSNFTLKIRSTKLEDSAMYFCASSVPGQAYSNQPQHFGDGTRLSIL.

This chain links TRBV5-1 with TRBJ1-6, with 7 bases identical to TRBD1. With V trimmed by 3 bases and J by 8 bases, 8 bases remained unmatched. This CDR3 region has 15 residues. CDR1 and CDR2 (germline): SGHRS, YFSETQ. The CDR3 DNA is TGCGCCAGCAGCTCGGACAGGCCGGCGGATTCACCCCTCCACTTT. Residues: CASSSDRPADSPLHF.

The rearrangement uses TRBV9 and TRBJ1-6, with TRBD1 identical over 7 bases. CDR1 and CDR2 (germline): SGDLS, YYNGEE. The V segment lost 2 bases and the J segment 8 bases; nucleotides outside the gene matches: 7. This CDR3 has 15 residues. In DNA form, the CDR3 reads TGTGCCAGCAGCGTCTGGGACAGTCCTGATTCACCCCTCCACTTT. This sequence encodes CASSVWDSPDSPLHF. The full variable domain, its missing parts supplied by reference TRBV9 and TRBJ1-6, is DSGVTQTPKHLITATGQRVTLRCSPRSGDLSVYWYQQSLDQGLQFLIQYYNGEERAKGNILERFSAQQFPDLHSELNLSSLELGDSALYFCASSVWDSPDSPLHFGNGTRLTVT.

The chain couples TRBV5-1 to TRBJ2-6, with 9 bases aligning to TRBD1. CDR1 is SGHRS, CDR2 YFSETQ, per germline. The CDR3 is 16 residues long. V shed 3 bases and J 1 base; nucleotides not matched to a gene: 2. Here the CDR3 DNA reads TGCGCCAGCAGCTGGGGGACAGGGTCTGGGGCCAACGTCCTGACTTTC. Encoded protein: CASSWGTGSGANVLTF.

The chain recombines TRBV7-9 with TRBJ1-4; D is unclear. The length of the CDR3 is 14 residues. Germline CDR1 reads SEHNR; CDR2 reads FQNEAQ (reference sequence). The V end lost 5 bases, the J end lost 6 bases, and 13 bases lay between the germline ends. The CDR3 DNA sequence: TGTGCCAGCAGCCTACTGGCGGGTGATGAAAAACTGTTTTTT. Amino acid sequence: CASSLLAGDEKLFF.

The chain recombines TRBV9 with TRBJ1-6; 7 bases map to TRBD1. Trimming removed 4 bases from V and 8 bases from J; junction bases left unmatched: 3. Germline V gene sequence: CDR1 SGDLS, CDR2 YYNGEE. The CDR3 length is 13 residues. CDR3 loop: CASSTGTDSPLHF. The CDR3 region has the DNA TGTGCCAGCAGCACTGGGACAGATTCACCCCTCCACTTT. The variable domain in full, with the rest retrieved from reference TRBV9 and TRBJ1-6, is DSGVTQTPKHLITATGQRVTLRCSPRSGDLSVYWYQQSLDQGLQFLIQYYNGEERAKGNILERFSAQQFPDLHSELNLSSLELGDSALYFCASSTGTDSPLHFGNGTRLTVT.

This clone has a handful of counts. This chain links TRBV6-2 or TRBV6-3 with TRBJ1-1; possibly TRBD1 for D (5 bases). This CDR3 spans 16 amino acids. Between the trimmed V and J ends, which lost 2 bases and 5 bases, there was a span of 18 bases. Germline CDR1 MNHEY, CDR2 SVGEGT. The CDR3 DNA is TGTGCCAGCAGTTACGGGGGGGGACTGCCGGGGACTGAAGCTTTCTTT. Translating it yields CASSYGGGLPGTEAFF.

This chain uses TRBV5-1 with TRBJ2-3, with D perhaps matching TRBD2 (5 bases). This CDR3 contains 15 residues. Germline V gene data show CDR1 as SGHRS and CDR2 as YFSETQ. V was clipped by 2 bases and J by 4 bases, with 14 bases between them. CDR3 region: CASSFEGNRADTQYF. CDR3 bases: TGCGCCAGCAGCTTCGAGGGTAATAGGGCAGATACGCAGTATTTT.